The 3 T cell receptor beta chains reported below all come from one sample, sequenced in a study of identical twins. TCRdb re-called the 5' RACE reads with MiXCR, one entry per CDR3 protein. The sample shows nearly 200,000 distinct CDR3 sequences, 15% to 20% of them seen only once. In addition, the sample was reused for a study of T cells expressing NK-cell markers.

What was sequenced was CD8+ T cells sorted from blood. The receptor set was obtained from a woman between 18 and 29 years old in good health.

V is TRBV15 and J is TRBJ1-5; 7 nucleotides match TRBD1. The J segment lost 3 bases and the V segment lost 10 bases, leaving 3 bases of the junction unmatched. Per the germline V gene, CDR1 is LNHNV and CDR2 is YYDKDF (reference sequence). There are 12 residues in the CDR3. The CDR3 DNA follows: TGTGCCAAAGGGACAGCCAATCAGCCCCAGCATTTT. This gives the protein CAKGTANQPQHF. The full variable domain, completed using reference TRBV15 and TRBJ1-5, is DAMVIQNPRYQVTQFGKPVTLSCSQTLNHNVMYWYQQKSSQAPKLLFHYYDKDFNNEADTPDNFQSRRPNTSFCFLDIRSPGLGDTAMYLCAKGTANQPQHFGDGTRLSIL.

There are many counts of this clonotype. This chain joins TRBV12-3 or TRBV12-4 and TRBJ1-2; D is perhaps TRBD1 (6 bases). The CDR3 covers 14 residues. The germline V and J ends were trimmed by 6 bases and 5 bases, with 16 bases remaining between them. DNA of the CDR3: TGTGCCAGCAGACCGGACAGTTCGGAGTATGGCTACACCTTC. This codes for CASRPDSSEYGYTF.

The chain carries TRBV9 and TRBJ2-1, with 12 bases that match TRBD2. V shed 3 bases and J 8 bases; nucleotides not matched to a gene: 6. Germline assignment: CDR1 SGDLS and CDR2 YYNGEE. CDR3 length equals 15 residues. DNA for the CDR3: TGTGCCAGCAGCGCGACTAGCGGGAGTGCGGATGAGCAGTTCTTC. It encodes CASSATSGSADEQFF.